Following are 7 T cell receptor beta chains from one sample sequenced in a study of T cell repertoires in cytomegalovirus infection. MiXCR was run by TCRdb on the reads, yielding one entry per CDR3 protein. The sample lists around 450,000 distinct CDR3 sequences; over 9% were seen once. The specimen was PBMCs. Source of these receptors: a human donor in good health (CMV status not recorded). Some clones in this sample may be carry-over from other donors' samples.

The V call is TRBV6-5, the J call TRBJ2-7; D remains ambiguous. The CDR3 runs 14 residues. The germline V gene encodes CDR1 MNHEY and CDR2 SVGAGI. The ends were cut back, 0 bases at V and 5 bases at J, with 11 bases in the middle. The CDR3 region is CASSYSKRSDEQYF. For the CDR3, the DNA is TGTGCCAGCAGTTACTCGAAAAGGTCCGACGAGCAGTACTTC.

This clonotype came up many times. The chain combines TRBV7-3 with TRBJ1-1, with D possibly being TRBD1 (6 bases). CDR1 and CDR2 from the germline V gene are SGHTA and FQGTGA. This CDR3 has 14 residues. Trimming cost V 1 base and J 5 bases, with 11 bases left between them. This CDR3 is CASSLKGGSTEAFF. The CDR3 DNA is TGTGCCAGCAGCTTAAAGGGGGGCAGTACTGAAGCTTTCTTT.

This clonotype was counted between two and nine times. The chain combines TRBV12-5 with TRBJ2-1, with 9 bases that match TRBD1. This CDR3 is built from 16 residues. Germline CDR1 is LGHNT and CDR2 is FRNRAP. The V gene end was trimmed by 0 bases and the J gene end by 7 bases; junction bases not matched to a gene: 7. The CDR3 DNA follows: TGTGCTAGTGGTTTGGTACTGGACAGGGGAGTAAATGAGCAGTTCTTC. Amino acids: CASGLVLDRGVNEQFF.

This clonotype has a count of ten or more. J is TRBJ1-6 and V is TRBV7-8; TRBD1 aligns across 10 bases. J lost 5 bases, V lost 4 bases, and 8 bases had no gene match. This CDR3 contains 17 residues. The germline CDR1 and CDR2 sequences are SGHVS and FQNEAQ. CDR3 sequence (DNA): TGTGCCAGCAGCTCACCTCCGGGGACAGGGGATAATTCACCCCTCCACTTT. It is translated as CASSSPPGTGDNSPLHF. Looking up the rest from reference TRBV7-8 and TRBJ1-6 gives the full variable domain: GAGVSQSPRYKVAKRGQDVALRCDPISGHVSLFWYQQALGQGPEFLTYFQNEAQLDKSGLPSDRFFAERPEGSVSTLKIQRTQQEDSAVYLCASSSPPGTGDNSPLHFGNGTRLTVT.

This clonotype appeared many times. The CDR3 coding sequence is TGTGCCAGCAGCTTAGGAGTGGCAGGGGCTGGAAACACCATATATTTT. The encoded protein is CASSLGVAGAGNTIYF. The chain has TRBV7-9 and TRBJ1-3, with a possible D match to TRBD1 (6 bases). This CDR3 is 16 amino acids long. Per germline, CDR1 SEHNR and CDR2 FQNEAQ (reference sequence). V was cut by 1 base and J by 2 bases, with 12 bases left in between.

The rearrangement links TRBV19 to TRBJ2-7; D is unresolved. This CDR3 contains 15 residues. Deletions cut 3 bases from V and 2 bases from J, with 14 bases between. Germline CDR1 LNHDA, CDR2 SQIVND (reference sequence). The CDR3, as DNA: TGTGCCAGTAGTATTTCCGTCCTTCCGGCCTACGAGCAGTACTTC. It encodes CASSISVLPAYEQYF.

This clonotype came up a few times. This chain joins TRBV24-1 and TRBJ2-5, with 9 bases identical to TRBD1. Unmatched junction bases numbered 16, after V lost 2 bases and J lost 4 bases. The CDR3 has 19 residues. CDR1 KGHDR and CDR2 SFDVKD come from the germline V gene. DNA of the CDR3: TGTGCCACCAGTGATTCCCTCGACCGGCTGGGACAGGGAGGAGAGACCCAGTACTTC. It codes for CATSDSLDRLGQGGETQYF.